This entry features one T cell receptor (beta chain) sequence. In the original analysis: Amplification with reference gene primers provided the estimates of nucleated cell counts. The data were produced by immunoSEQ multiplex PCR, yet TCRdb's version contains in-frame clones alone and is incomplete. That table supplies the V and J calls and clone size; D and trimming were determined from the DNA. The sample yields fewer than 300,000 clones, 75% to 95% seen once. This entry is derived from a study of blood T cell repertoires in COVID-19. About the research overall: From T cells, B-cell-depleted T cells, or PBMCs came the material, which was cDNA or gDNA.

Trimming took 5 bases from V and 8 from J; bases not matched to a gene: 6. Germline V gene data show CDR1 as LGHDT and CDR2 as YNNKEL (reference sequence). The CDR3 runs 15 residues. Those enrolled, adults aged roughly 18 to 100 years, came from roughly 23 US areas. Symptom resolution, clearance, or two negative PCRs marked donors in Cohort 3 as recovered. This clonotype originated in a woman under 40 who had recovered from COVID-19. The sequenced sample was PBMCs or T cells enriched from blood (not recorded which). The V gene is TRBV3-1 (or the pseudogene TRBV3-2), the J gene TRBJ2-1, with TRBD2 matching over 13 bases. CDR3 sequence: CASSLGLAGPDEQFF. CDR3 nucleotides: TGTGCCAGCAGCTTGGGACTAGCGGGACCGGATGAGCAGTTCTTC.